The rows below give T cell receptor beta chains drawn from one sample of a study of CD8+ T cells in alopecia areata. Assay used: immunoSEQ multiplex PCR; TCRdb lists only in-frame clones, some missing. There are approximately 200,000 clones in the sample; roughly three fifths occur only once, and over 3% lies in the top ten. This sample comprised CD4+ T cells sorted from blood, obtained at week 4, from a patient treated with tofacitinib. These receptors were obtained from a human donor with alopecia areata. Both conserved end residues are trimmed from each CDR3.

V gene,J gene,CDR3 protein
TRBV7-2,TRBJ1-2,ASSRGGGHYGYT
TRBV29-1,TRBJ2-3,SVEEGADTQY
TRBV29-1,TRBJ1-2,SVDAGDNFYGYT
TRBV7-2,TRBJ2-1,ASSLVAAIYNEQF
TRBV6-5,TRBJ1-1,ASRDFTDTEAF
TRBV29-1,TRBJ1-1,SVAQGNTEAF
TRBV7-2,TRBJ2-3,ASRRGGPADTQY
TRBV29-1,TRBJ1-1,SAPGPSNTEAF
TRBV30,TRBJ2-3,AWSARGADTQY
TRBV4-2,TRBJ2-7,ASSLIDSGSSYEQY
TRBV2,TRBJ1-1,ASSGQGGNTEAF
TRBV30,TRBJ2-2,AWRDTGELF
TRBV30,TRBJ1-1,AWSVSEAAF
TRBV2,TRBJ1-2,ASREQGEEGYT
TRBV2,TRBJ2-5,ASSEGVETQY
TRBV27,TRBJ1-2,ASSVGGYPYGYT
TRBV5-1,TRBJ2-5,ASSSDGQGLETQY
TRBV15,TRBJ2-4,ATSREGLGGAKNIQY
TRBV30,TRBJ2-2,AWSQQGGTGELF
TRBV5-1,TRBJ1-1,ASRRQNTEAF
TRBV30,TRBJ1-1,AWRGEYRGEAF
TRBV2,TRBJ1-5,ASGLNQPQH
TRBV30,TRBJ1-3,AWSTGGGNTIY
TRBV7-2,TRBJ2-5,ASSPRLSLQETQY
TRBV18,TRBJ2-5,ASSLQGQETQY
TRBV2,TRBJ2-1,ASIGLAGAHEQF
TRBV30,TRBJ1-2,AWRQGARDGYT
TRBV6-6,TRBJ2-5,ASSYSEETQY
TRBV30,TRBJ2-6,AWGESGANVLT
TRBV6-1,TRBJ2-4,ASSVDRSDIQY
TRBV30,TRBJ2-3,ASTPGRRDTQY
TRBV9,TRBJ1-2,ASSPLDSVTNYGYT
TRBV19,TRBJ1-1,ASSMGQGRTEAF
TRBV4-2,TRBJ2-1,ASSYRDRGTDEQF
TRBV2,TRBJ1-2,ASSAGLEYGYT
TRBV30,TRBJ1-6,AWSRPGGTYNSPLH
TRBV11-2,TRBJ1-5,ASSLNSGNQPQH
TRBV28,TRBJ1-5,ASSSNNRVSNQPQH
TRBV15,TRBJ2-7,ATSRELGEQY
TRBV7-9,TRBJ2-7,ASSLGRQGGYEQY
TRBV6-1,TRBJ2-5,ASRTRETQY
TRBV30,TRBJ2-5,AWSVHSETQY
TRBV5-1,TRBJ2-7,ASSLGLAGVPYEQY
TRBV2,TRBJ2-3,ASSEHQRFPGGTDTQY
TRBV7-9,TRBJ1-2,ASSLVRQAEYGYT
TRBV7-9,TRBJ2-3,ASSPEGDTQY
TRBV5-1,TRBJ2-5,ASSLSGGDGETQY
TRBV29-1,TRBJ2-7,SVPSSARNEQY
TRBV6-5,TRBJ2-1,ASSFRGGEQF
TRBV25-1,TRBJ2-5,ASSEQETQY
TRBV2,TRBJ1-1,ASRDDRDGTEAF
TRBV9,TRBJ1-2,ASSVGQQGQGRDYGYT
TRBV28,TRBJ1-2,ASSLQGYGYT
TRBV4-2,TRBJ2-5,ASSQDWGQETQY
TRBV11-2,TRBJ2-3,ASSLGLAGSTDTQY
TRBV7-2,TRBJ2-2,ASSRQGKAGELF
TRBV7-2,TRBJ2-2,ASSSSSGGGTGELF
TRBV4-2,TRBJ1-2,ASSQDGRAGGYT
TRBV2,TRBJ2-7,ASSEGLSVEEQY
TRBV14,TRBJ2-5,ASSRLGGETQY